These T cell receptor beta chains were read from a single sample in a study of OX40 agonist ivuxolimab in advanced cancers. The table came from immunoSEQ multiplex PCR; TCRdb's copy has only in-frame clones and leaves some out. The sample comprises tens of thousands of clones, approximately 95% of which are singletons, and 20% rests with the top ten. The specimen comprised CD4+ or CD8+ T cells sorted from blood, sampled in a trial of the OX40 agonist ivuxolimab. The origin of the receptors is an adult with an advanced solid tumor such as melanoma, head and neck, liver or kidney cancer. Each CDR3 is given with its conserved first and last residue. D genes are given only for firm matches. Expanded clones are given a class, and other clones once, few, many or no size at all.

.	.	TRBJ1-1	TRBV5-6	TGTGCCAGCAGCTTGGGGACGAACACTGAAGCTTTCTTT	CASSLGTNTEAFF
.	.	TRBJ2-6	TRBV19	TGTGCCAGTAGTATAGATGCTGACAGAAGGTCTGGGGCCAACGTCCTGACTTTC	CASSIDADRRSGANVLTF
.	TRBD2	TRBJ2-1	TRBV4-1	TGCGCCAGCAGCCAAGACACTAGCGGATACAATGAGCAGTTCTTC	CASSQDTSGYNEQFF
.	.	TRBJ1-2	TRBV5-6	TGTGCCAGCAGCCCTGTCAGGAACCCCTATGGCTACACCTTC	CASSPVRNPYGYTF
once	.	TRBJ1-2	TRBV11-1	TGTGCCAGCAGCTTCCTAGCAGGGAAGAATGGCTACACCTTC	CASSFLAGKNGYTF
.	TRBD2	TRBJ2-5	TRBV27	TGTGCCAGCAGTTTAATGGGGGGGGAGACCCAGTACTTC	CASSLMGGETQYF
.	.	TRBJ1-5	TRBV7-9	TGTGCCAGCAGCTTAACCCCTAATCAGCCCCAGCATTTT	CASSLTPNQPQHF
.	.	TRBJ1-3	TRBV7-9	TGTGCCAGCAGCTTAGCATCGGCACCCGACCGAAGCACCATATATTTT	CASSLASAPDRSTIYF
.	TRBD1	TRBJ1-1	TRBV11-1	TGTGCCAGCAGCTTAGCCCCGACAGGGCTTGATGAAGCTTTCTTT	CASSLAPTGLDEAFF
.	TRBD1	TRBJ2-4	TRBV7-2	TGTGCCAGCAGCCCACCGACAGGGGGAAACATTCAGTACTTC	CASSPPTGGNIQYF
.	TRBD1	TRBJ1-5	TRBV28	TGTGCCAGCAGTGACGGACAGGGGGCTGATATTCGCAATCAGCCCCAGCATTTT	CASSDGQGADIRNQPQHF
.	.	TRBJ2-7	TRBV27	TGTGCCAGCAGTTTAGCTCAGGGGCCCTACGAGCAGTACTTC	CASSLAQGPYEQYF
.	.	TRBJ2-3	TRBV7-6	TGTGCCAGCAGCTTAGGGGGTGGGGCAGATACGCAGTATTTT	CASSLGGGADTQYF
.	.	TRBJ2-7	TRBV5-6	TGTGCCAGCAGCACGCCGCCGAACTACGAGCAGTACTTC	CASSTPPNYEQYF
.	.	TRBJ1-5	TRBV5-5	TGTGCCAGCAGCCCGGGGACGGAGGACTTTTATAGCAATCAGCCCCAGCATTTT	CASSPGTEDFYSNQPQHF
.	TRBD1	TRBJ2-7	TRBV27	TGTGCCAGCAGTCCACGGACAGGAGGCTACGAGCAGTACTTC	CASSPRTGGYEQYF